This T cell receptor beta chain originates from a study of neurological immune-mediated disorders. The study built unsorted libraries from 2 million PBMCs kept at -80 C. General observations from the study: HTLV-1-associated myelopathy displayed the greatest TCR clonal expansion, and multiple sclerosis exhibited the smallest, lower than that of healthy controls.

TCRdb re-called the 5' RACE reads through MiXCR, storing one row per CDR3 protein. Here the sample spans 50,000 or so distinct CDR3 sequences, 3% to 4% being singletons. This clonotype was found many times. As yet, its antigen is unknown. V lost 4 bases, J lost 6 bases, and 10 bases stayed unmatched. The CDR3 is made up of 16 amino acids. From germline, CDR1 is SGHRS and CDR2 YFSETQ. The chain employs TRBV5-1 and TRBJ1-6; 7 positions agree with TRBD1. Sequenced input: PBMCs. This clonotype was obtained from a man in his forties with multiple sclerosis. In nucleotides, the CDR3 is TGCGCCAGCAGCCCGGAGGGGGCGCTGAGTAATTCACCCCTCCACTTT. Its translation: CASSPEGALSNSPLHF. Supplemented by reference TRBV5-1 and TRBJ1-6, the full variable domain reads KAGVTQTPRYLIKTRGQQVTLSCSPISGHRSVSWYQQTPGQGLQFLFEYFSETQRNKGNFPGRFSGRQFSNSRSEMNVSTLELGDSALYLCASSPEGALSNSPLHFGNGTRLTVT.